The next 6 T cell receptor beta chains were all read from a single sample in a study of T-cell reconstitution after alpha-beta-depleted transplantation in children. Preparation of the TCRbeta library was carried out with unique molecular identifiers. TCRdb reprocessed the PCR reads via MiXCR and lists one record per CDR3 protein. The sample lists fewer than 550,000 distinct CDR3 sequences; about an eighth were seen once. The sequencing here drew on PBMCs, mostly from graft donor cells, taken 180 days after TCRalphabeta/CD19-depleted stem cell transplant. The receptors were gathered from a female patient between 2 and 15 years old who had a stem cell transplant for aplastic anemia, so the T cells may come from the graft donor.

This clonotype was recorded a few times. V is TRBV4-3 and J is TRBJ2-4; a weak D match, TRBD1 (6 bases). V was trimmed by 4 bases and J by 1 base, leaving 11 bases between them. Germline V gives CDR1 LGHNA, CDR2 YSLEER. There are 15 residues in the CDR3. The CDR3 coding sequence is TGCGCCAGCAGCCCCATGGGGGCCGCCAAAAACATTCAGTACTTC. Translating it yields CASSPMGAAKNIQYF.

With regard to this clonotype: Since a much larger clone is just one base distant, this may be a read error. This sequence joins TRBV4-3 and TRBJ2-5; D unclear. This CDR3 comprises 13 residues. Germline assignment: CDR1 LGHNA and CDR2 YSLEER. CDR3 region: CACSQDLEETQYF. CDR3 coding DNA: TGCGCCTGCAGCCAAGATCTGGAAGAGACCCAGTACTTC.

This clonotype was recorded a few times. The rearrangement joins TRBV6-1 to TRBJ2-3, with D possibly TRBD1 on 5 matching bases. CDR1 and CDR2 (germline): MNHNS, SASEGT. V was shortened by 2 bases and J by 3 bases, with 12 bases between the two germline ends. This CDR3 has 15 residues. The CDR3 nucleotides read TGTGCCAGCAGTGAAATATCAGGGTGGACAGATACGCAGTATTTT. Translating gives CASSEISGWTDTQYF.

This clonotype was seen a handful of times. The chain carries TRBV7-9 and TRBJ1-2; 8 bases map to TRBD1. Germline V gene sequence: CDR1 SEHNR, CDR2 FQNEAQ (reference sequence). V lost 5 bases and J lost 6; bases outside the gene matches: 5. The CDR3 covers 13 residues. The CDR3 is CASSADRGDGYTF. The CDR3 bases are TGTGCCAGCAGCGCCGACAGGGGCGATGGCTACACCTTC.

This clonotype appeared a few times. The chain joins TRBV24-1 to TRBJ1-2; TRBD1 might be the D (6 bases). This CDR3 contains 17 residues. Germline V gene data show CDR1 as KGHDR and CDR2 as SFDVKD. Trimming left V 2 bases short and J 0 bases short, with 15 bases between. This CDR3 reads CATSDSTGEATNYGYTF. The CDR3 DNA is TGTGCCACCAGTGATTCGACAGGCGAGGCAACTAACTATGGCTACACCTTC.

This clonotype occurred a few times. V usage is TRBV20-1 and J usage is TRBJ1-1; D remains unclear. Germline assignment: CDR1 DFQATT and CDR2 SNEGSKA (reference sequence). The CDR3 is 12 amino acids. Trimming took off 2 bases at V and 8 bases at J, with 12 bases between the two ends. The CDR3, as DNA: TGCAGTGCTAGACTAGGCGCGGCCGAAGCTTTCTTT. It encodes CSARLGAAEAFF.